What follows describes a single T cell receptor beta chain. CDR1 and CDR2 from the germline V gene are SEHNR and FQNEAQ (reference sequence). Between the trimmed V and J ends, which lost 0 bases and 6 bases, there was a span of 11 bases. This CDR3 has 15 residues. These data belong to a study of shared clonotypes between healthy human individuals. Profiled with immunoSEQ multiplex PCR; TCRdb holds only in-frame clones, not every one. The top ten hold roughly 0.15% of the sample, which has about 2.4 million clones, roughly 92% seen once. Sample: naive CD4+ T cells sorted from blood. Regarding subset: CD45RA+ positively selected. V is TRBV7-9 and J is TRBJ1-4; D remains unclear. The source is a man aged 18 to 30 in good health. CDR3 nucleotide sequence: TGTGCCAGCAGCTTAGCACTTGAGGGATATGAAAAACTGTTTTTT. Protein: CASSLALEGYEKLFF.